Presented here are 18 T cell receptor beta chains from one specimen sequenced in a study of blood T cell repertoires in COVID-19 (dated by TCRdb to between 2020 and 2021). The library came from the immunoSEQ multiplex PCR assay. The clones in this table, taken by TCRdb from immuneACCESS, are in-frame only. Not every clone is retained; where verified, under half of the shortfall comes from an unresolved V gene, and the cause of the rest is unknown. Across this sample there are fewer than 350,000 clones, with approximately 87% seen only once. The ten largest account for approximately 12% of the sample. The sample taken for sequencing was peripheral blood. The receptors here all came from a woman aged 30 to 39 with COVID-19, enrolled during active disease.

The sample holds a few counts of this clone. The rearrangement uses TRBV9 and TRBJ2-7; TRBD2 matches at 7 bases. The germline CDR1 and CDR2 sequences are SGDLS and YYNGEE. The V and J ends lost 9 bases and 6 bases, in that order; junction bases with no gene match: 15. The CDR3 is 14 amino acids. This chain's CDR3 is CANRPRGVKGEQYF. The CDR3, as DNA: TGTGCCAACCGACCCCGGGGGGTAAAGGGCGAGCAGTACTTC.

The chain employs TRBV7-9 and TRBJ1-1; 9 nucleotides align to TRBD1. V lost 8 bases and J lost 6; bases outside the gene matches: 10. The CDR3 is 14 amino acids. Germline V gene data show CDR1 as SEHNR and CDR2 as FQNEAQ (reference sequence). CDR3 region: CASVAPGQGSEAFF. CDR3 nucleotides: TGTGCCAGCGTTGCTCCGGGACAGGGTTCTGAAGCTTTCTTT.

This clone was observed once. The CDR3 DNA is TGCGCCAGCAGCCCCGACAGGGGCTTCGGAGAGCAGTTCTTC. The encoded protein is CASSPDRGFGEQFF. The chain employs TRBV4-1 and TRBJ2-1, with 8 bases that match TRBD1. With V trimmed by 4 bases and J by 10 bases, 9 bases remained unmatched. This CDR3 has 14 residues. Germline V lookup: CDR1 MGHRA, CDR2 YSYEKL.

The rearrangement links TRBV6-6 to TRBJ1-6; D may be TRBD1 (6 bases). Germline CDR1 MNHNY, CDR2 SVGAGI (reference sequence). The V end was cut by 6 bases, the J end by 14 bases, with 20 bases between. This CDR3 has 14 amino acids. This CDR3 reads CASSSYTQGMTLHF. Written as DNA, the CDR3 is TGTGCCAGCAGCTCCTACACTCAGGGGATGACCCTCCACTTT.

This chain uses TRBV6-7 with TRBJ2-1; 9 positions match TRBD1. TRBV6-7 is an open reading frame, and its role is uncertain. This CDR3 is built from 11 residues. The junction had 3 bases not matched to a gene; V was cut back by 8 bases and J by 10 bases. DNA for the CDR3: TGTGCCAGCGGGGGACAGGGCGAGCAGTTCTTC. It yields the protein CASGGQGEQFF.

This chain joins TRBV2 and TRBJ2-7, with 7 bases matching TRBD1. The germline V gene encodes CDR1 SNHLY and CDR2 FYNNEI. After removal of 6 bases from V and 3 bases from J, the junction contained 14 bases not matched to a gene. The CDR3 has 16 amino acids. The CDR3 nucleotides are TGTGCCAGCAGCCGAGACAGGGACCCGGGACGCTACGAGCAGTACTTC. Residues: CASSRDRDPGRYEQYF.

J is TRBJ1-1 and V is TRBV5-4; D uncertain. Trimming stripped 0 bases from V and 6 bases from J, with 15 bases between. Germline CDR1 and CDR2: SGHNT and YYREEE (reference sequence). The CDR3 length is 15 residues. The CDR3, as DNA: TGTGCCAGCAGCTTGGGTGTGCGGAGGAAATCTGAAGCTTTCTTT. Its protein is CASSLGVRRKSEAFF.

The CDR3 DNA sequence: TGTGCCACCTCGAGCGGGGGGAACTACAATGAGCAGTTCTTC. Translated: CATSSGGNYNEQFF. This chain uses TRBV27 with TRBJ2-1; 9 positions agree with TRBD2. V dropped 10 bases and J dropped 3; count of bases not matched to a gene: 7. Germline loops: CDR1 MNHEY, CDR2 SMNVEV (reference sequence). The CDR3 covers 14 residues.

The J gene is TRBJ2-2, the V gene TRBV3-1 (or the pseudogene TRBV3-2), with 11 bases aligning to TRBD1. After removal of 2 bases from V and 7 bases from J, the junction contained 15 bases not matched to a gene. This CDR3 contains 19 residues. In germline, CDR1 is LGHDT, CDR2 YNNKEL (reference sequence). The CDR3: CASSQKGLWTGGLFGELFF. The CDR3 DNA reads as TGTGCCAGCAGCCAAAAGGGCCTTTGGACAGGGGGCTTATTCGGGGAGCTGTTTTTT.

This chain connects TRBV3-1 (or the pseudogene TRBV3-2) to TRBJ2-2; possible D gene TRBD1, 5 bases. Between the trimmed V and J ends, which lost 5 bases and 2 bases, there was a span of 15 bases. CDR1 and CDR2 (germline): LGHDT, YNNKEL (reference sequence). This CDR3 contains 16 residues. CDR3 amino acids: CASSKRGGRNTGELFF. The CDR3 nucleotides read TGTGCCAGCAGCAAAAGGGGCGGCAGAAACACCGGGGAGCTGTTTTTT.

V usage is TRBV3-1 (or the pseudogene TRBV3-2) and J usage is TRBJ2-3; D perhaps matches TRBD2 (6 bases). V lost 0 bases and J 2 bases, leaving 12 bases between the germline ends. Germline loops: CDR1 LGHDT, CDR2 YNNKEL (reference sequence). The CDR3 is 16 amino acids. The CDR3 protein is CASSQDLGGPTDTQYF. The CDR3 DNA follows: TGTGCCAGCAGCCAAGATTTGGGGGGTCCCACAGATACGCAGTATTTT.

V gene TRBV5-1 combines with J gene TRBJ2-7, with 12 bases identical to TRBD2. The germline V gene has CDR1 SGHRS and CDR2 YFSETQ. There are 16 residues in the CDR3. Trimming removed 6 bases from V and 0 bases from J; junction bases left unmatched: 7. The CDR3 DNA reads TGCGCCAGCACCTACTTGGGACTAGCGGGCTCCTACGAGCAGTACTTC. The encoded protein is CASTYLGLAGSYEQYF.

The chain combines TRBV5-1 with TRBJ2-6, with 11 nucleotides matching TRBD1. Germline-derived CDR1 and CDR2 are SGHRS and YFSETQ. CDR3 length: 20 amino acids. The J segment lost 3 bases and the V segment lost 4 bases, leaving 15 bases of the junction unmatched. CDR3 bases: TGCGCCAGCAGCGGGAAGTTGGGACAGGGGGATATCAGTGGGGCCAACGTCCTGACTTTC. It codes for CASSGKLGQGDISGANVLTF.

V is TRBV18 and J is TRBJ1-2, with D perhaps TRBD1 (5 bases). With 2 bases removed from V and 6 bases from J, the gap between germline ends came to 7 bases. The CDR3 is 12 amino acids. CDR1 is KGHSH and CDR2 is LQKENI in the germline V gene. CDR3 sequence: CASSPWGDGYTF. The CDR3 nucleotides are TGTGCCAGCTCACCATGGGGGGATGGCTACACCTTC.

V gene TRBV7-9 combines with J gene TRBJ1-1, with unresolved D. The V gene lost 5 bases and the J gene lost 6 bases, with 19 bases spanning the gap. Germline V gives CDR1 SEHNR, CDR2 FQNEAQ (reference sequence). The CDR3 covers 15 residues. The CDR3 loop reads CASSPIRDGRPEAFF. In DNA form, the CDR3 reads TGTGCCAGCAGCCCTATTCGCGACGGGAGACCTGAAGCTTTCTTT. Full variable domain (outside the CDR3, taken from reference TRBV7-9 and TRBJ1-1): DTGVSQNPRHKITKRGQNVTFRCDPISEHNRLYWYRQTLGQGPEFLTYFQNEAQLEKSRLLSDRFSAERPKGSFSTLEIQRTEQGDSAMYLCASSPIRDGRPEAFFGQGTRLTVV.

The chain employs TRBV3-1 (or the pseudogene TRBV3-2) and TRBJ2-3; a weak D match, TRBD2 (5 bases). Trimming cost V 5 bases and J 2 bases, with 11 bases left between them. CDR3 length: 14 residues. Germline V gene lookup returns CDR1 LGHDT and CDR2 YNNKEL (reference sequence). CDR3 amino acids: CASSFRGYTDTQYF. Here the CDR3 DNA reads TGTGCCAGCAGCTTCCGGGGTTACACAGATACGCAGTATTTT.

The chain employs TRBV19 and TRBJ1-5, with D maybe TRBD1 (6 bases). Germline V gene data show CDR1 as LNHDA and CDR2 as SQIVND (reference sequence). V lost 0 bases, J lost 3 bases, and 15 bases lay in between. This CDR3 is built from 17 residues. CDR3 nucleotide sequence: TGTGCCAGTAGTATAGACCCAGGACAGAGGTACAATCAGCCCCAGCATTTT. The encoded protein is CASSIDPGQRYNQPQHF.

The V call is TRBV10-2, the J call TRBJ2-7; 8 nucleotides align to TRBD2. Per germline, CDR1 WSHSY and CDR2 SAAADI. V dropped 3 bases and J dropped 3; count of bases not matched to a gene: 7. CDR3 length: 15 amino acids. The CDR3 DNA reads TGCGCCAGCAGTGACCCGGGAGGGGCAAGCTACGAGCAGTACTTC. This codes for CASSDPGGASYEQYF.